The clone carrying this TCR beta chain was seen only a few times. Its antigen is unidentified. The data were obtained in a study of T-cell reconstitution after alpha-beta-depleted transplantation in children. Findings and limits, study-wide: Most T-cell counts and diversity one year after the transplant came from T cells that were newly produced.

This CDR3 has 13 residues. Germline V gives CDR1 SNHLY, CDR2 FYNNEI. V was clipped by 7 bases and J by 10 bases; unmatched bases: 8. Unique molecular identifiers were incorporated during preparation of the TCRbeta library. TCRdb reanalysed the PCR reads using MiXCR and keeps one entry per CDR3 protein. In the table there are 540,000 or so distinct CDR3 sequences, 23% of which are singletons. The rearrangement uses TRBV2 and TRBJ2-4, with TRBD2 matching over 9 bases. The TCR sequence derives from a boy in the first two years of life who had a stem cell transplant for acute myeloid leukemia, so the T cells may come from the graft donor. This sample comprised PBMCs, mostly from graft donor cells, obtained 360 days after TCRalphabeta/CD19-depleted stem cell transplant. As DNA, the CDR3 is TGTGCCAGCATTCACGCTAGCGGGGTAATTCAGTACTTC. This codes for CASIHASGVIQYF.